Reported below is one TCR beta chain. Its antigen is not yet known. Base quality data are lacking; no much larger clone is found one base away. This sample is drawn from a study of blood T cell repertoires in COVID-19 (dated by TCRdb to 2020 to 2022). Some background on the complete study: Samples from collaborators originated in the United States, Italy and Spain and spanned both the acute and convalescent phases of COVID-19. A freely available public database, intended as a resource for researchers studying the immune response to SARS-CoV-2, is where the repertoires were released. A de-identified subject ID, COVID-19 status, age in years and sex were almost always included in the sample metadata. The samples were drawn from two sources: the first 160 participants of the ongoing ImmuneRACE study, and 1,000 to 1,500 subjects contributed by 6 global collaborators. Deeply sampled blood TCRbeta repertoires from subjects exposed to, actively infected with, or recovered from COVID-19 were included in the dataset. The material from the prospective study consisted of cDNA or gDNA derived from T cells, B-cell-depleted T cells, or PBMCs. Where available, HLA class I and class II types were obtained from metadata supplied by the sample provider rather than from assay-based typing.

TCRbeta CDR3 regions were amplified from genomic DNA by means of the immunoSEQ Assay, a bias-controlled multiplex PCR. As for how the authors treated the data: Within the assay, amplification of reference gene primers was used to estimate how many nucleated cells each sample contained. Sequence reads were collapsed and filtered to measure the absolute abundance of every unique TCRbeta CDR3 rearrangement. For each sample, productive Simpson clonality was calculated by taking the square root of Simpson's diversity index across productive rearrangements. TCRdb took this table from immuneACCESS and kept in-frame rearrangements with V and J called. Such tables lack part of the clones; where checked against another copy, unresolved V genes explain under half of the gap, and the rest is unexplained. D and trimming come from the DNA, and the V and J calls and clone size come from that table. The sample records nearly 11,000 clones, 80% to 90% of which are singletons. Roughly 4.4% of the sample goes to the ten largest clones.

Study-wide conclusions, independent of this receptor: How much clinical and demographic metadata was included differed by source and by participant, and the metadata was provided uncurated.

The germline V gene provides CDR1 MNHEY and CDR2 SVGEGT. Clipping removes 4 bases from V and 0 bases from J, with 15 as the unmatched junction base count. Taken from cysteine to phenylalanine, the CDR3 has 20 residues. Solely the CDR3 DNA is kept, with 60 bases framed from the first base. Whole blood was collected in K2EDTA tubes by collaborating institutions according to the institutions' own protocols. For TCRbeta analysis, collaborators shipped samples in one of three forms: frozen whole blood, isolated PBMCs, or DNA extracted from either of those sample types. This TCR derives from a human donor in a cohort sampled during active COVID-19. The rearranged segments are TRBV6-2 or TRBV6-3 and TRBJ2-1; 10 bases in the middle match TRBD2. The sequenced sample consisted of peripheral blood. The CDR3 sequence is CASSSRGLALLRSSYNEQFF. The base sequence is TGTGCCAGCAGTTCGAGGGGACTAGCGCTCCTTCGAAGCTCCTACAATGAGCAGTTCTTC.